This entry lists 9 T cell receptor beta chains sequenced from one sample in a study of OX40 agonist ivuxolimab in advanced cancers. Assay used: immunoSEQ multiplex PCR; TCRdb lists only in-frame clones, some missing. The table includes around 59,000 clones, 80% to 90% detected once. Specimen: CD4+ or CD8+ T cells sorted from blood, collected in a trial of the OX40 agonist ivuxolimab. These receptors were obtained from an adult with an advanced solid tumor such as melanoma, head and neck, liver or kidney cancer.

The chain recombines TRBV4-2 with TRBJ1-1; 9 bases fit TRBD1. The length of the CDR3 is 17 residues. Germline trimming cut 4 bases from V and 3 bases from J; bases unmatched to any gene: 12. Looked up from germline, CDR1 is LGHNA and CDR2 is YNFKEQ. The CDR3 bases are TGTGCCAGCAGCCTGCCCGGGACAGGGAGATGGGACACTGAAGCTTTCTTT. Translating gives CASSLPGTGRWDTEAFF.

This clone was counted a single time. The chain joins TRBV6-4 to TRBJ2-7, with TRBD2 matching 16 bases. V lost 2 bases and J lost 0; bases outside the gene matches: 4. Germline V lookup: CDR1 MRHNA, CDR2 SNTAGT. The CDR3 is made up of 18 amino acids. The CDR3, as DNA: TGTGCCAGCAGTGACCCGGGACTAGCGGGAGGGAGCTCCTACGAGCAGTACTTC. Amino acids: CASSDPGLAGGSSYEQYF.

The V call is TRBV9, the J call TRBJ1-2, with TRBD1 matching 7 bases. Germline CDR1 and CDR2: SGDLS and YYNGEE. The V gene end was trimmed by 3 bases and the J gene end by 10 bases; junction bases not matched to a gene: 9. The CDR3 runs to 13 residues. CDR3 loop: CASSASWDSDYTF. Here the CDR3 DNA reads TGTGCCAGCAGCGCTAGTTGGGACAGCGACTACACCTTC.

The chain employs TRBV19 and TRBJ2-1; 9 nucleotides line up with TRBD2. Trimming cost V 6 bases and J 0 bases; bases outside gene matches: 3. This CDR3 has 15 amino acids. Germline V gives CDR1 LNHDA, CDR2 SQIVND (reference sequence). The CDR3 region has the DNA TGTGCCAGTAGGACTAGCGGTTTCTCCTACAATGAGCAGTTCTTC. Its protein product is CASRTSGFSYNEQFF.

This chain joins TRBV9 and TRBJ1-4; D remains unclear. Germline V gives CDR1 SGDLS, CDR2 YYNGEE. V lost 7 bases and J 8 bases, leaving 9 bases between the germline ends. CDR3 length: 11 residues. CDR3 loop: CASGRGEKLFF. CDR3 in DNA: TGTGCCAGCGGCCGCGGAGAAAAACTGTTTTTT.

The rearrangement links TRBV7-9 to TRBJ2-2; tentatively, D is TRBD2 (6 bases). CDR3 size: 17 residues. With 5 bases removed from V and 3 bases from J, the gap between germline ends came to 19 bases. Germline CDR1 is SEHNR and CDR2 is FQNEAQ (reference sequence). CDR3 DNA: TGTGCCAGCAGCCCACGGCGGGATGGCAGTTACACCGGGGAGCTGTTTTTT. Its protein product is CASSPRRDGSYTGELFF.

The chain has TRBV30 and TRBJ2-5; 9 bases are a match to TRBD1. The V segment lost 8 bases and the J segment 2 bases; nucleotides outside the gene matches: 6. CDR1 is GTSNPN and CDR2 is SVGIG in the germline V gene (reference sequence). This CDR3 contains 13 residues. This CDR3 reads CATDRGIQETQYF. The CDR3 DNA reads TGTGCCACGGACAGGGGAATACAAGAGACCCAGTACTTC. The variable domain in full, completed from reference TRBV30 and TRBJ2-5, reads SQTIHQWPATLVQPVGSPLSLECTVEGTSNPNLYWYRQAAGRGLQLLFYSVGIGQISSEVPQNLSASRPQDRQFILSSKKLLLSDSGFYLCATDRGIQETQYFGPGTRLLVL.

This chain links TRBV7-8 with TRBJ2-1; maybe TRBD2 (6 bases). This CDR3 contains 12 residues. The V gene's germline CDR1 is SGHVS and CDR2 FQNEAQ. The germline V and J ends were trimmed by 11 bases and 0 bases, with 8 bases remaining between them. This chain's CDR3 is CASGLSYNEQFF. CDR3 bases: TGTGCCTCGGGACTCTCCTACAATGAGCAGTTCTTC.

This clone was counted only a few times. The chain carries TRBV29-1 and TRBJ1-1, with D perhaps matching TRBD1 (5 bases). The V gene lost 0 bases and the J gene lost 10 bases, with 12 bases spanning the gap. The CDR3 totals 12 residues. From germline, CDR1 is SQVTM and CDR2 ANQGSEA. CDR3 in amino acids: CSVEEMGRGAFF. Here the CDR3 DNA reads TGCAGCGTTGAAGAGATGGGGAGGGGAGCTTTCTTT.